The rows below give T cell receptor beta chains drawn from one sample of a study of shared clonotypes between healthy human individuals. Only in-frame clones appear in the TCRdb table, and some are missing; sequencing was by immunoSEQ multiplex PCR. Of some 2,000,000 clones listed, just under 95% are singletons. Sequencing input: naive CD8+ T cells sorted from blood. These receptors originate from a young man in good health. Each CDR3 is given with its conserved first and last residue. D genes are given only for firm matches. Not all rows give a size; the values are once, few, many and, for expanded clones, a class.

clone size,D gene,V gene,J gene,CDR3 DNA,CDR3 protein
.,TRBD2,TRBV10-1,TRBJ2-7,TGCGCCAACGCGGCGGGAGCGGGGGAGCAGTACTTC,CANAAGAGEQYF
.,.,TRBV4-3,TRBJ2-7,TGCGCCAGCAGCCAAGATTTGGAGGGGGAGTTTTACGAGCAGTACTTC,CASSQDLEGEFYEQYF
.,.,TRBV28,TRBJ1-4,TGTGCCAGCAGTTTAGGGCCAGACACAACTAATGAAAAACTGTTTTTT,CASSLGPDTTNEKLFF
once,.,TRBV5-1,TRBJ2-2,TGCGCCAGCACACCATTGGGGACGACTAACACCGGGGAGCTGTTTTTT,CASTPLGTTNTGELFF
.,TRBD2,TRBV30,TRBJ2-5,TGTGCCTGGAGTGTAGGGGCGGGGGGCCAAGAGACCCAGTACTTC,CAWSVGAGGQETQYF
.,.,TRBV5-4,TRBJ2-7,TGTGCCAGCAGCTTGGGAGCTGGCGAGCAGTACTTC,CASSLGAGEQYF
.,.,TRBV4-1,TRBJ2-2,TGCGCCAGCAGCAGTATCACCGGGACCGGGGAGCTGTTTTTT,CASSSITGTGELFF
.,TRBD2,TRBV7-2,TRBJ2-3,TGTGCCAGCAGCTTAGTAGCGGGGGGCCGAACAGATACGCAGTATTTT,CASSLVAGGRTDTQYF
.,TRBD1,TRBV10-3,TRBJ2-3,TGTGCCAGCCGACAGGGGGGAAGCACAGATACGCAGTATTTT,CASRQGGSTDTQYF
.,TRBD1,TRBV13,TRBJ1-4,TGTGCCAGCAGCGCCCGGGACAGCTCTAATGAAAAACTGTTTTTT,CASSARDSSNEKLFF
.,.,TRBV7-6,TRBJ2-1,TGTGCCAGCAGCTTATCGGGGGAATACAATGAGCAGTTCTTC,CASSLSGEYNEQFF
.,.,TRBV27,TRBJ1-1,TGTGCCAGCAGTTCTGGGGTCAACACTGAAGCTTTCTTT,CASSSGVNTEAFF
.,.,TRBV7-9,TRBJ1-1,TGTGCCAGCAGCCTACCCGCGGGGACTCCGAACACTGAAGCTTTCTTT,CASSLPAGTPNTEAFF
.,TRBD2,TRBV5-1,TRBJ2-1,TGCGCCAGCAGCTTTCGAATAGCGGGAGCCAATGAGCAGTTCTTC,CASSFRIAGANEQFF
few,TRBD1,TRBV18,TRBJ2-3,TGTGCCAGCTCACCGCGGACAGGAAGGGTAACAGATACGCAGTATTTT,CASSPRTGRVTDTQYF
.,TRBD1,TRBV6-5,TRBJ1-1,TGTGCCAGCAGTTACTCGATAGGGGGCGGCACTGAAGCTTTCTTT,CASSYSIGGGTEAFF